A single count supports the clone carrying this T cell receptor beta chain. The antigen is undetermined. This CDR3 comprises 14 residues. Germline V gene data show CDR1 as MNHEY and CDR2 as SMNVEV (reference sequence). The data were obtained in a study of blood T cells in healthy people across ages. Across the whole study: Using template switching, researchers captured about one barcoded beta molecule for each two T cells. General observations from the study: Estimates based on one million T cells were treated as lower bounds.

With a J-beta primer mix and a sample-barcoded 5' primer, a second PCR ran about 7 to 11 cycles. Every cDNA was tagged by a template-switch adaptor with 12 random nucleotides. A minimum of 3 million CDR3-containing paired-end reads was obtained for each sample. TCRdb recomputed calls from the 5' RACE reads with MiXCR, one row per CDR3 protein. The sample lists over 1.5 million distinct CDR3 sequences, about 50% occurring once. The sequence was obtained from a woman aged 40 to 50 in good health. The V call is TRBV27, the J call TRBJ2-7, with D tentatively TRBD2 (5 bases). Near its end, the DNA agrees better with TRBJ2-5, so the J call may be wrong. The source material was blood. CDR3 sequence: CASSLRGPGKTQYF. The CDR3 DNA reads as TGTGCCAGCAGTTTACGGGGTCCCGGGAAGACCCAGTACTTC.